This TCR beta chain is drawn from a study of blood T cell repertoires in COVID-19. Across the whole study: Acute and convalescent COVID-19 specimens originated in the United States, Italy and Spain. PBMCs, B-cell-depleted T cells, or T cells provided the cDNA or gDNA that made up the material.

Methods used by the authors: Using reference gene primer amplification, nucleated cell counts were estimated. Measured with immunoSEQ multiplex PCR; TCRdb has only the in-frame clones, and not every one. V and J calls and clone size are those listed in that table; D and trimming were worked out from the DNA. Among 150,000 to 200,000 clones, 70% to 90% were seen once, and the ten largest hold roughly 9.8%. V lost 7 bases and J lost 4, with 16 bases in between. The germline CDR1 and CDR2 sequences are MDHEN and SYDVKM. This CDR3 contains 14 residues. Sequencing was done on a sample of peripheral blood. V and J are TRBV28 and TRBJ1-1; possible D gene TRBD1, 5 bases. The sequence was obtained from a woman aged 55-69 years with COVID-19, enrolled during active disease. Here the CDR3 DNA reads TGTGCCAGCATTCCCGGGGGGGGGAGCACTGAAGCTTTCTTT. Residues: CASIPGGGSTEAFF.